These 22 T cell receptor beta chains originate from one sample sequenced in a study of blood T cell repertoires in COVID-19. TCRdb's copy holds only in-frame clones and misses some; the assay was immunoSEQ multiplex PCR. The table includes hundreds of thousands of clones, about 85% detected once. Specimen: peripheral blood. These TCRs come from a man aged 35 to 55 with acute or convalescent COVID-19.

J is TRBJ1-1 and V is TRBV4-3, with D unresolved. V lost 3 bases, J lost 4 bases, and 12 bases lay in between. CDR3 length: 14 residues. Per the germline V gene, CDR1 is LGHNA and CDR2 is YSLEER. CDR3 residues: CASSHMQVGTEAFF. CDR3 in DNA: TGCGCCAGCAGCCATATGCAGGTAGGCACTGAAGCTTTCTTT.

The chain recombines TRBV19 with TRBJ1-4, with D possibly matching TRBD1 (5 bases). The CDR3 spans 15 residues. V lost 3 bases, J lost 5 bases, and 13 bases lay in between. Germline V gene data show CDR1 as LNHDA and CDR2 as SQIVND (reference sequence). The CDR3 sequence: CASSILTAGNEKLFF. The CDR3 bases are TGTGCCAGTAGTATTTTGACAGCAGGCAATGAAAAACTGTTTTTT.

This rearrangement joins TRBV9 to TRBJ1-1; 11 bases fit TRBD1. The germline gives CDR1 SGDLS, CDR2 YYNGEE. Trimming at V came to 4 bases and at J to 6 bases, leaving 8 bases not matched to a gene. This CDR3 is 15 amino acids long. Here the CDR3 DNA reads TGTGCCAGCAGCCCCATGGGACAGGGGGTGTCTGAAGCTTTCTTT. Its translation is CASSPMGQGVSEAFF. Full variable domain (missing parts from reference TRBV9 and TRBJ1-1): DSGVTQTPKHLITATGQRVTLRCSPRSGDLSVYWYQQSLDQGLQFLIQYYNGEERAKGNILERFSAQQFPDLHSELNLSSLELGDSALYFCASSPMGQGVSEAFFGQGTRLTVV.

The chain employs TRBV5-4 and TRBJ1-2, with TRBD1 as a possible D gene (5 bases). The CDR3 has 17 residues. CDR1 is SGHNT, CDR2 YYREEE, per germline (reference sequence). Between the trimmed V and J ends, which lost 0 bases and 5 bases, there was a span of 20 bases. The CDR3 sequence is CASSLDGGGRRGYGYTF. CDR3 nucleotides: TGTGCCAGCAGCTTGGATGGGGGGGGTAGAAGAGGATATGGCTACACCTTC.

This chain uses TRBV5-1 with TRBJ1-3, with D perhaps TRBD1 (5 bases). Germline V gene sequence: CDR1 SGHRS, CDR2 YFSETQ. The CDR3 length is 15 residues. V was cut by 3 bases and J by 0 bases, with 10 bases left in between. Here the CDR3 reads CASSSTGDSGNTIYF. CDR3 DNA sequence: TGCGCCAGCAGCTCAACAGGTGACTCTGGAAACACCATATATTTT.

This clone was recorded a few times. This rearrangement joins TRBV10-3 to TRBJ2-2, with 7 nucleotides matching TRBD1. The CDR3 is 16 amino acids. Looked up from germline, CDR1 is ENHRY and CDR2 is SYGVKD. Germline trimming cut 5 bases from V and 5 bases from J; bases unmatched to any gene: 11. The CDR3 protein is CAISRVRDRETGELFF. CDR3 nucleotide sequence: TGTGCCATCAGTAGAGTAAGAGACAGGGAAACCGGGGAGCTGTTTTTT.

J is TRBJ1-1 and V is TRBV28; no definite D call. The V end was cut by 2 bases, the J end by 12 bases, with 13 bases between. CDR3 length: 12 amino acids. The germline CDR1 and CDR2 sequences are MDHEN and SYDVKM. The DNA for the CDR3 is TGTGCCAGCAGTTTAGCTCTTTTTGGGCCTTTCTTT. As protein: CASSLALFGPFF.

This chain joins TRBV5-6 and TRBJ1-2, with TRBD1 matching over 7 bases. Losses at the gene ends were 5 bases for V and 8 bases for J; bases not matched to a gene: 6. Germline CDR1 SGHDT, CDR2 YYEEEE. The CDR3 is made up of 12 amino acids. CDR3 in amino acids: CASRKGAQGYTF. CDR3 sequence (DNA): TGTGCCAGCAGGAAGGGGGCGCAGGGCTACACCTTC.

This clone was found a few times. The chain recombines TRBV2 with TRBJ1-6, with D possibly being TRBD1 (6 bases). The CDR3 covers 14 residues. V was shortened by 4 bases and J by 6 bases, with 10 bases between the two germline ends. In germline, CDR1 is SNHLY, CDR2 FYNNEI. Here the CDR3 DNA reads TGTGCCAGCAGTGGGGACATGGGTAATTCACCCCTCCACTTT. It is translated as CASSGDMGNSPLHF.

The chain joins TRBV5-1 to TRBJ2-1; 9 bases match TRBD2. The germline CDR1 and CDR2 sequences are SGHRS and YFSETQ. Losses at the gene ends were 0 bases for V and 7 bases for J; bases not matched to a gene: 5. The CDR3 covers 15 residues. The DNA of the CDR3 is TGCGCCAGCAGCTTGGCGGGACTAGCCCCGAATGAGCAGTTCTTC. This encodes CASSLAGLAPNEQFF.

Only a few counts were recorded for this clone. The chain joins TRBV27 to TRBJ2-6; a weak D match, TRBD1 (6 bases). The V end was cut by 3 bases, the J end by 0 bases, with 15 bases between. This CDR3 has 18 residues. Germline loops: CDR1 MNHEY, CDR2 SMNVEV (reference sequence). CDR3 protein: CASSFTPTGYSGANVLTF. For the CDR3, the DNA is TGTGCCAGCAGTTTCACTCCTACAGGGTACTCTGGGGCCAACGTCCTGACTTTC. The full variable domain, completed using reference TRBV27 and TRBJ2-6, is EAQVTQNPRYLITVTGKKLTVTCSQNMNHEYMSWYRQDPGLGLRQIYYSMNVEVTDKGDVPEGYKVSRKEKRNFPLILESPSPNQTSLYFCASSFTPTGYSGANVLTFGAGSRLTVL.

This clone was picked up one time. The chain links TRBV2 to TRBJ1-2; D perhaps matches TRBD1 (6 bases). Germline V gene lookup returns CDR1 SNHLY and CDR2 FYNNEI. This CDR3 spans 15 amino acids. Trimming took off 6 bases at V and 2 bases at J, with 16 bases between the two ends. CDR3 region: CASSLTITGNYGYTF. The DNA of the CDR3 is TGTGCCAGCAGCCTTACGATAACAGGGAACTATGGCTACACCTTC.

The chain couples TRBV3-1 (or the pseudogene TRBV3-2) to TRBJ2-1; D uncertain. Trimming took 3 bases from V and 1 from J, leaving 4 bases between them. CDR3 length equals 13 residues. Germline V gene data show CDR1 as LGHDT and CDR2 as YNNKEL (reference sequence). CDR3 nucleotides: TGTGCCAGCAGCCAGACTTCCTACAATGAGCAGTTCTTC. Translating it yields CASSQTSYNEQFF.

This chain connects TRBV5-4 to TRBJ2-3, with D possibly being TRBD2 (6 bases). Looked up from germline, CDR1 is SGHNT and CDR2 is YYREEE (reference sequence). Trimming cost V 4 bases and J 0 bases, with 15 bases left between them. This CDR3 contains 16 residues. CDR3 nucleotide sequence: TGTGCCAGCAGCGCCCGAGCGGGTCTTAGCACAGATACGCAGTATTTT. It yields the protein CASSARAGLSTDTQYF.

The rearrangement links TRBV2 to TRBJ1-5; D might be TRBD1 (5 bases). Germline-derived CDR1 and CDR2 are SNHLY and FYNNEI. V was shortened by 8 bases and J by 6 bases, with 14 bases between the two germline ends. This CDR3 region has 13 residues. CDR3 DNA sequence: TGTGCCAGCCGCCGGAGGGGTGGTCAGCCCCAGCATTTT. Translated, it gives CASRRRGGQPQHF.

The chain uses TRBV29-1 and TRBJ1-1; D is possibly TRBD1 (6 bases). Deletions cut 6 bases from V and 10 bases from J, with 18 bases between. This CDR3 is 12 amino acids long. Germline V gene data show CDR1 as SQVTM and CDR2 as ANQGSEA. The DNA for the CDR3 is TGCAGCGTGCCCCTTAAACAGGGTACAGCTTTCTTT. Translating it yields CSVPLKQGTAFF. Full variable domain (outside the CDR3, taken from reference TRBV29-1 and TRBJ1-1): SAVISQKPSRDICQRGTSLTIQCQVDSQVTMMFWYRQQPGQSLTLIATANQGSEATYESGFVIDKFPISRPNLTFSTLTVSNMSPEDSSIYLCSVPLKQGTAFFGQGTRLTVV.

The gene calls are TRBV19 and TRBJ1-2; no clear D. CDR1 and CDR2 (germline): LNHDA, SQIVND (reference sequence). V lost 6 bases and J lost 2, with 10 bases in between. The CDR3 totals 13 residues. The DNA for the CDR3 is TGTGCCAGTAGAAGGAACAGCAACTATGGCTACACCTTC. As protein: CASRRNSNYGYTF. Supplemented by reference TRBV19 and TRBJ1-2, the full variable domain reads DGGITQSPKYLFRKEGQNVTLSCEQNLNHDAMYWYRQDPGQGLRLIYYSQIVNDFQKGDIAEGYSVSREKKESFPLTVTSAQKNPTAFYLCASRRNSNYGYTFGSGTRLTVV.

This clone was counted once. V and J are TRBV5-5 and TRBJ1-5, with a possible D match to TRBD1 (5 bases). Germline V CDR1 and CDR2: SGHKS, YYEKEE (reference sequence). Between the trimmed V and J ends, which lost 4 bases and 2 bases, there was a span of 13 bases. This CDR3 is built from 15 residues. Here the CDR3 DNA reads TGTGCCAGCAGCACCCAGGGTCAGGGCAATCAGCCCCAGCATTTT. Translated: CASSTQGQGNQPQHF. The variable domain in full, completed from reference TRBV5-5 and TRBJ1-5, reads DAGVTQSPTHLIKTRGQQVTLRCSPISGHKSVSWYQQVLGQGPQFIFQYYEKEERGRGNFPDRFSARQFPNYSSELNVNALLLGDSALYLCASSTQGQGNQPQHFGDGTRLSIL.

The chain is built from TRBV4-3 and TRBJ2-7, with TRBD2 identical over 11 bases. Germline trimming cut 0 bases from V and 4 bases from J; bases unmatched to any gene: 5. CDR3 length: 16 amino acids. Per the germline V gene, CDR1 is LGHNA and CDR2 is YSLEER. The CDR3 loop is CASSQDLAGGWYEQYF. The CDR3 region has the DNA TGCGCCAGCAGCCAAGACCTAGCGGGGGGCTGGTACGAGCAGTACTTC.

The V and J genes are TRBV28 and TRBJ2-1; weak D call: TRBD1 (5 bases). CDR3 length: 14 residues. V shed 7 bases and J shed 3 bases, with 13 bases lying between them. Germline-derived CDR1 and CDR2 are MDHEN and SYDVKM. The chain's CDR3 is CASTLWGGYNEQFF. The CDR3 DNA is TGTGCCAGCACACTGTGGGGCGGCTACAATGAGCAGTTCTTC.

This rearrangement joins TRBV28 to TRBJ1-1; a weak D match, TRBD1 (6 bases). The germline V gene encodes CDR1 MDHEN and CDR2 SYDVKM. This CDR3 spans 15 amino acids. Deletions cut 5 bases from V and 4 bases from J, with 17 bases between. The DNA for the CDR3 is TGTGCCAGCAGTACCCCACAGGGCGGAATCACTGAAGCTTTCTTT. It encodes CASSTPQGGITEAFF. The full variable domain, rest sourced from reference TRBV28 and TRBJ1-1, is DVKVTQSSRYLVKRTGEKVFLECVQDMDHENMFWYRQDPGLGLRLIYFSYDVKMKEKGDIPEGYSVSREKKERFSLILESASTNQTSMYLCASSTPQGGITEAFFGQGTRLTVV.

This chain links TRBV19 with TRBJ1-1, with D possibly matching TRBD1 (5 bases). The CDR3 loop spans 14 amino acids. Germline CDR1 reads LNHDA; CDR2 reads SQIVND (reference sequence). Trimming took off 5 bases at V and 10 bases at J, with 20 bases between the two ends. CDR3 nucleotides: TGTGCCAGTAGTTCCCGAGCCGGGGGACGTCGAGCTTTCTTT. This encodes CASSSRAGGRRAFF.